Presented here are 10 T cell receptor beta chains from one specimen sequenced in a study of T cell responses to AZD1222 COVID-19 vaccine. Using immunoSEQ multiplex PCR, the repertoire was profiled, and TCRdb retains in-frame clones only, with some absent. The sample holds about 72,000 clones, more than 75% seen once. The input for sequencing was peripheral blood, taken on day 0 of AZD1222 vaccination. These receptors all come from an adult in good health.

V usage is TRBV6-5 and J usage is TRBJ1-1, with TRBD1 as a possible D gene (6 bases). CDR1 and CDR2 (germline): MNHEY, SVGAGI. This CDR3 comprises 13 residues. Between the trimmed V and J ends, which lost 7 bases and 1 base, there was a span of 10 bases. Written as DNA, the CDR3 is TGTGCCAGCAAACAGGGAAGGAACACTGAAGCTTTCTTT. It is translated as CASKQGRNTEAFF.

This clone was seen only once. The rearrangement uses TRBV25-1 and TRBJ2-2; D ambiguous. CDR3 length: 12 amino acids. Trimming took off 8 bases at V and 2 bases at J, with 6 bases between the two ends. Germline V gene lookup returns CDR1 MGHDK and CDR2 SYGVNS. The CDR3 DNA reads as TGTGCCAGCTTCGGCAACACCGGGGAGCTGTTTTTT. As protein: CASFGNTGELFF.

The table lists this clone with a few counts. The chain couples TRBV19 to TRBJ1-5; TRBD1 matches 7 bases. V was pared by 3 bases and J by 15 bases, with 8 bases of the junction left unmatched. CDR1 and CDR2 (germline): LNHDA, SQIVND (reference sequence). The CDR3 covers 12 residues. The CDR3 DNA reads as TGTGCCAGTAGTATTGAGGGCAGGGGGTCGCATTTT. It yields the protein CASSIEGRGSHF.

The V and J genes are TRBV5-1 and TRBJ1-6, with TRBD1 matching over 7 bases. Germline loops: CDR1 SGHRS, CDR2 YFSETQ. V was clipped by 2 bases and J by 7 bases; unmatched bases: 6. The length of the CDR3 is 15 residues. CDR3 loop: CASSFVAGGNSPLHF. The CDR3, as DNA: TGCGCCAGCAGCTTTGTCGCAGGGGGAAATTCACCCCTCCACTTT.

This chain uses TRBV4-2 with TRBJ1-5; D gene unclear. The length of the CDR3 is 16 residues. V was shortened by 0 bases and J by 1 base, with 10 bases between the two germline ends. CDR1 is LGHNA, CDR2 YNFKEQ, per germline. CDR3 nucleotide sequence: TGTGCCAGCAGCCAAGATCCTATGGGGAGCAATCAGCCCCAGCATTTT. Protein sequence: CASSQDPMGSNQPQHF.

This chain joins TRBV6-5 and TRBJ1-1; D possibly corresponds to TRBD1 (6 bases). The V end lost 8 bases, the J end lost 1 base, and 14 bases lay between the germline ends. Germline V gene data show CDR1 as MNHEY and CDR2 as SVGAGI. There are 14 residues in the CDR3. CDR3 amino acids: CASLNRVGNTEAFF. The CDR3 DNA reads as TGTGCCAGCTTAAACAGGGTGGGGAACACTGAAGCTTTCTTT.

This rearrangement joins TRBV10-3 to TRBJ1-3, with a tentative D call TRBD1 (5 bases). V was trimmed by 9 bases and J by 2 bases, leaving 20 bases between them. CDR3 size: 16 residues. Per germline, CDR1 ENHRY and CDR2 SYGVKD. Here the CDR3 reads CAISPARTTAGNTIYF. The CDR3 DNA sequence: TGTGCCATTTCGCCCGCCCGGACGACAGCTGGAAACACCATATATTTT.

The rearrangement uses TRBV7-9 and TRBJ1-6; D is unresolved. The CDR3 has 14 residues. V was cut by 6 bases and J by 7 bases, with 13 bases left in between. Looked up from germline, CDR1 is SEHNR and CDR2 is FQNEAQ (reference sequence). In DNA form, the CDR3 reads TGTGCCAGCAGTTCCTGGGCCTCCAATTCACCCCTCCACTTT. It is translated as CASSSWASNSPLHF.

V gene TRBV30 combines with J gene TRBJ1-6, with D possibly being TRBD1 (5 bases). CDR1 and CDR2 (germline): GTSNPN, SVGIG (reference sequence). This CDR3 region has 16 residues. Trimming removed 1 base at V and 7 bases at J, with 17 bases between. The CDR3 sequence: CAWSAVGRGWNSPLHF. CDR3 sequence (DNA): TGTGCCTGGAGTGCCGTCGGCCGGGGCTGGAATTCACCCCTCCACTTT.

The chain has TRBV28 and TRBJ1-5; 7 nucleotides agree with TRBD1. V gave up 2 bases and J gave up 0 bases; unmatched junction bases: 10. This CDR3 contains 18 residues. The germline V gene has CDR1 MDHEN and CDR2 SYDVKM. In nucleotides, the CDR3 is TGTGCCAGCAGTTTAGTAGGGGGCACCGGGTATAGCAATCAGCCCCAGCATTTT. It yields the protein CASSLVGGTGYSNQPQHF.